This T cell receptor (beta chain) was obtained from a study of T cell repertoires in cytomegalovirus infection. About the study: From public TCR beta signatures came an indication of both CMV infection and matching HLA type.

TCRdb recomputed calls from the reads with MiXCR, one row per CDR3 protein. The sample yields 150,000 to 200,000 distinct CDR3 sequences, approximately 18% seen once. This sequence originates from a human donor in good health (CMV status not recorded). Some clones in this sample may be carry-over from other donors' samples. Sequencing was performed on CD8+ T cells from PBMCs.

The CDR3 here is CASSQDKRHYGYTF. The CDR3 DNA reads TGTGCCAGCAGCCAAGACAAGCGGCACTATGGCTACACCTTC. The genes are TRBV3-1 and TRBJ1-2; D gene uncertain. CDR1 is LGHDT, CDR2 YNNKEL, per germline (reference sequence). This CDR3 spans 14 amino acids. V shed 0 bases and J shed 3 bases, with 8 bases lying between them.